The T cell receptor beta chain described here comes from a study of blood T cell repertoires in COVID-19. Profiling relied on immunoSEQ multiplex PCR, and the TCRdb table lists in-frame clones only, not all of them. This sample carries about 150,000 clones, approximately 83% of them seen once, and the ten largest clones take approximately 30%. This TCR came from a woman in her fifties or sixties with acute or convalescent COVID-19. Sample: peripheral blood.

The CDR3 nucleotides are TGTGCCAGCAGTTACTACAGTCCCCCCTCGAACACTGAAGCTTTCTTT. It translates to CASSYYSPPSNTEAFF. V and J are TRBV6-5 and TRBJ1-1; D is undetermined. Trimming left V 1 base short and J 1 base short, with 13 bases between. CDR1 and CDR2 from the germline V gene are MNHEY and SVGAGI. The CDR3 totals 16 residues.